This T cell receptor (beta chain) appears in the sequencing data of a study of blood T cell repertoires in COVID-19. Study summary: Some COVID-19 samples were acute and others convalescent; all came from the United States, Italy and Spain. Sources were T cells, B-cell-depleted T cells, or PBMCs; the material itself was cDNA or gDNA.

Methods used by the authors: Amplification of reference gene primers was used by the study to estimate nucleated cell counts. The method was immunoSEQ multiplex PCR; TCRdb's version includes in-frame clones alone and lacks a portion of them. From that table come the V and J calls and clone size; the DNA was used to work out D and trimming. The data show 55,000 to 75,000 clones, with 87% seen just once and roughly 8% held by the top ten. Per the germline V gene, CDR1 is SGHTA and CDR2 is FQGNSA. J lost 2 bases, V lost 1 base, and 5 bases had no gene match. This CDR3 is 15 amino acids long. The clonotype was recovered from a man over 45 with active COVID-19. Sequencing used peripheral blood. The rearrangement uses TRBV7-2 and TRBJ2-7; 7 nucleotides line up with TRBD2. The CDR3, as DNA: TGTGCCAGCAGCTTAGTGGAGGGGAGGGCCTACGAGCAGTACTTC. Translating it yields CASSLVEGRAYEQYF.